This TCR beta chain stems from a study of T cell therapy after organ transplantation. Study-level information: T cell doses, up to 6, came every 2 weeks; follow-up lasted roughly 27 weeks. Short-term post-therapy samples: blood collected 4 to 8 weeks after completing therapy.

Per germline, CDR1 KGHSH and CDR2 LQKENI. The CDR3 has 14 residues. V lost 5 bases, J lost 0 bases, and 10 bases lay in between. The protocol was immunoSEQ multiplex PCR, while the TCRdb copy is restricted to in-frame clones and leaves out a portion. The data show under 5,500 clones, with 65% to 80% seen just once and around 38% held by the top ten. Time point given: 4-8 weeks after completion of therapy. General study findings and limits: CD8 clonality fold change after therapy inversely tracked pretherapy clonality.

This clone is medium-sized by share. No antigen is known for it. The source of this sequence is a human patient who had received a solid organ transplant and had CMV disease. Some T cells may be graft donor cells. The V call is TRBV18, the J call TRBJ1-1; no clear D gene. The input for sequencing was CD8+ T cells from blood, taken after autologous CMV-specific T cell therapy. CDR3 amino acids: CASSAGRMNTEAFF. CDR3 nucleotides: TGTGCCAGCTCAGCCGGACGGATGAACACTGAAGCTTTCTTT. Using reference TRBV18 and TRBJ1-1 for the parts outside the CDR3, the full variable domain is NAGVMQNPRHLVRRRGQEARLRCSPMKGHSHVYWYRQLPEEGLKFMVYLQKENIIDESGMPKERFSAEFPKEGPSILRIQQVVRGDSAAYFCASSAGRMNTEAFFGQGTRLTVV.